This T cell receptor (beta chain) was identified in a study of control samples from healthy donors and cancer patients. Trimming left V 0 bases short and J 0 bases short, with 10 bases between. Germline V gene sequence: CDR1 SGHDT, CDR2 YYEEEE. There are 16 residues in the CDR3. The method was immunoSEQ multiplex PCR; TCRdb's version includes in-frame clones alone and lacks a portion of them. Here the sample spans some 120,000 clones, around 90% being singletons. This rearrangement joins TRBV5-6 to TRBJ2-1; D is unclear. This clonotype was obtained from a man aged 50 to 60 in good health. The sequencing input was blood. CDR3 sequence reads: CASSLGWRGSYNEQFF. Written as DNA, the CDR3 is TGTGCCAGCAGCTTGGGATGGAGAGGCTCCTACAATGAGCAGTTCTTC.